This is a list of T cell receptor beta chains from one sample in a study of T cells in Graves' hyperthyroidism and ophthalmopathy. TCRdb independently ran MiXCR on the multiplex PCR reads; one entry per CDR3 protein. Of 550,000 to 700,000 distinct CDR3 sequences listed, 40% to 55% were seen once; the top ten hold around a fifth. Sample: peripheral blood or thyroid tissue (not recorded which). Source of these receptors: an adult woman with Graves' disease, either hyperthyroidism or ophthalmopathy (not recorded which). The conserved cysteine and the conserved F or W are not part of the CDR3 here. The order of the fields is V gene, J gene, CDR3 protein.

v_gene: TRBV10-2
j_gene: TRBJ1-1
CDR3aa: ASSEPSKVVGRTEAF

v_gene: TRBV12-3/TRBV12-4
j_gene: TRBJ1-4
CDR3aa: ASALEPPNEKLF

v_gene: TRBV29-1
j_gene: TRBJ2-5
CDR3aa: SVGGQGETQY

v_gene: TRBV2
j_gene: TRBJ1-2
CDR3aa: ATRANLNYGYT

v_gene: TRBV29-1
j_gene: TRBJ1-2
CDR3aa: SVESARRPTNYGYT

v_gene: TRBV5-4
j_gene: TRBJ1-1
CDR3aa: ASSPPGTAYTEAF

v_gene: TRBV6-6
j_gene: TRBJ2-2
CDR3aa: ASSYQQSLGELF

v_gene: TRBV10-2
j_gene: TRBJ1-5
CDR3aa: ASSLRGGGPQH

v_gene: TRBV6-5
j_gene: TRBJ1-1
CDR3aa: ASSYMAAGEAF

v_gene: TRBV10-3
j_gene: TRBJ2-5
CDR3aa: AISESQGETQY

v_gene: TRBV29-1
j_gene: TRBJ2-7
CDR3aa: SVAGGRTLFEQY

v_gene: TRBV20-1
j_gene: TRBJ1-5
CDR3aa: SAREDQAGNQPQH

v_gene: TRBV6-6
j_gene: TRBJ2-7
CDR3aa: ASRTSETYEQY

v_gene: TRBV15
j_gene: TRBJ2-6
CDR3aa: ATSSNPSGANVLT

v_gene: TRBV25-1
j_gene: TRBJ1-1
CDR3aa: ASSEWRGNTEAF

v_gene: TRBV4-1
j_gene: TRBJ2-7
CDR3aa: ASSRLLVAAYEQY

v_gene: TRBV25-1
j_gene: TRBJ1-6
CDR3aa: ASSDTGTGYNSPLH

v_gene: TRBV7-9
j_gene: TRBJ2-2
CDR3aa: ASSLLHPRGSGSGTGELF

v_gene: TRBV19
j_gene: TRBJ1-5
CDR3aa: ASSIRGGIQPQH

v_gene: TRBV29-1
j_gene: TRBJ1-1
CDR3aa: SGMDRADEAF

v_gene: TRBV5-4
j_gene: TRBJ1-6
CDR3aa: ASSFVGRNNSPLH

v_gene: TRBV7-9
j_gene: .
CDR3aa: ASSQNAYNEQF

v_gene: TRBV28
j_gene: TRBJ2-6
CDR3aa: ASSSLGTSGANVLT

v_gene: TRBV7-2
j_gene: TRBJ1-5
CDR3aa: AGSLATAEQPQH

v_gene: TRBV28
j_gene: TRBJ1-5
CDR3aa: ASSLGGALFNQPQH

v_gene: TRBV20-1
j_gene: TRBJ2-5
CDR3aa: SAREGGGTQY

v_gene: TRBV7-8
j_gene: TRBJ1-5
CDR3aa: ASSLQDNQPQH

v_gene: TRBV7-9
j_gene: TRBJ2-7
CDR3aa: ASSIHRDRNTGEQY

v_gene: TRBV28
j_gene: TRBJ2-5
CDR3aa: ASRGQGYQETQY

v_gene: TRBV6-5
j_gene: TRBJ2-7
CDR3aa: ASSAIGGSSYEQY

v_gene: TRBV7-2
j_gene: TRBJ2-5
CDR3aa: ASSLLPGGTDTQY

v_gene: TRBV29-1
j_gene: TRBJ1-1
CDR3aa: SQDTANTEAF

v_gene: TRBV7-2
j_gene: TRBJ1-2
CDR3aa: ASRSRDTGYT